This TCR beta chain was captured in a study of T cell responses to AZD1222 COVID-19 vaccine. Trimming cost V 5 bases and J 3 bases, with 10 bases left between them. The CDR3 extends over 13 amino acids. Germline V gene lookup returns CDR1 MNHEY and CDR2 SMNVEV (reference sequence). A remark on this clone: No antigen is known for it.

General study points: The span of vaccine-associated CD4 TCRs extended across spike, with dominance at 160-218 and 743-854.

Only in-frame clones appear in the TCRdb table, and some are missing; sequencing was by immunoSEQ multiplex PCR. The table records about 160,000 clones, approximately 88% of them present only once. The source of this sequence is an adult who received the AZD1222 COVID-19 vaccine. The V and J genes are TRBV27 and TRBJ1-1; D gene uncertain. Specimen: peripheral blood, collected 28 days after the second AZD1222 dose. The CDR3, as DNA: TGTGCCAGCAGTCTGACCCGGGACACTGAAGCTTTCTTT. Translating it yields CASSLTRDTEAFF.